The 4 T cell receptor beta chains reported below all come from one sample, sequenced in a study of blood T cell repertoires in COVID-19. Assay used: immunoSEQ multiplex PCR; TCRdb lists only in-frame clones, some missing. The sample includes about 200,000 clones, roughly 94% of them seen just once. The sequenced sample was peripheral blood. The receptor source for this set is a man aged 25 to 40 with COVID-19, enrolled during active disease.

Of note for this clone: The same CDR3 is also encoded by other DNA sequences in this sample. The chain couples TRBV12-3 or TRBV12-4 to TRBJ1-2; 7 positions agree with TRBD1. V gave up 5 bases and J gave up 1 base; unmatched junction bases: 1. The CDR3 has 13 residues. This chain's CDR3 is CASSRDSNYGYTF. CDR3 bases: TGTGCCAGCAGTCGGGACAGTAACTATGGCTACACCTTC.

The chain uses TRBV5-1 and TRBJ2-6; TRBD2 agrees at 8 bases. J lost 0 bases, V lost 4 bases, and 6 bases had no gene match. Per germline, CDR1 SGHRS and CDR2 YFSETQ. The CDR3 totals 17 residues. In nucleotides, the CDR3 is TGCGCCAGCAGCACGGACGGGAGGGGCTCTGGGGCCAACGTCCTGACTTTC. It specifies CASSTDGRGSGANVLTF. The variable domain in full, completed from reference TRBV5-1 and TRBJ2-6, reads KAGVTQTPRYLIKTRGQQVTLSCSPISGHRSVSWYQQTPGQGLQFLFEYFSETQRNKGNFPGRFSGRQFSNSRSEMNVSTLELGDSALYLCASSTDGRGSGANVLTFGAGSRLTVL.

The chain joins TRBV2 to TRBJ1-2; 8 bases agree with TRBD1. CDR3 length equals 15 residues. V trimming: 5 bases; J trimming: 2 bases; junction bases outside the gene matches: 7. The V gene's germline CDR1 is SNHLY and CDR2 FYNNEI. This CDR3 is CASSPGQAVNYGYTF. Written as DNA, the CDR3 is TGTGCCAGCAGTCCGGGACAGGCAGTAAACTATGGCTACACCTTC.

The V and J genes are TRBV9 and TRBJ1-2; TRBD1 might be the D (5 bases). The germline V and J ends were trimmed by 0 bases and 4 bases, with 10 bases remaining between them. The CDR3 sequence is 14 residues long. Germline V gene lookup returns CDR1 SGDLS and CDR2 YYNGEE. In DNA, the CDR3 is TGTGCCAGCAGCGTAGCTACAGGCACCTATGGCTACACCTTC. This codes for CASSVATGTYGYTF. Using reference TRBV9 and TRBJ1-2 for the parts outside the CDR3, the full variable domain is DSGVTQTPKHLITATGQRVTLRCSPRSGDLSVYWYQQSLDQGLQFLIQYYNGEERAKGNILERFSAQQFPDLHSELNLSSLELGDSALYFCASSVATGTYGYTFGSGTRLTVV.